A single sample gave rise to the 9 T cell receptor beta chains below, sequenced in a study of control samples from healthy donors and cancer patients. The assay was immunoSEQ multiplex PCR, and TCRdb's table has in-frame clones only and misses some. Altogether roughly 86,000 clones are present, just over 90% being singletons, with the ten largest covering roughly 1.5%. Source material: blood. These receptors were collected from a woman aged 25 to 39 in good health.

In nucleotides, the CDR3 is TGTGCCTGGAGTGTTCACAGGGGGATTAGGGATACGCAGTATTTT. It is translated as CAWSVHRGIRDTQYF. The rearrangement uses TRBV30 and TRBJ2-3, with 8 bases fitting TRBD1. V trimming: 0 bases; J trimming: 6 bases; junction bases outside the gene matches: 8. The CDR3 is 15 amino acids. Germline CDR1 and CDR2: GTSNPN and SVGIG (reference sequence).

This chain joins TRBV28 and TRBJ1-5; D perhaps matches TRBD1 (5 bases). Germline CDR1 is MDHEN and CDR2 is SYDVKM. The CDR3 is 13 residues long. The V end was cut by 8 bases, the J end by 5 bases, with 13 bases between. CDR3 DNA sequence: TGTGCCAGCGAGGGGAGGTCCGATCAGCCCCAGCATTTT. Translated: CASEGRSDQPQHF.

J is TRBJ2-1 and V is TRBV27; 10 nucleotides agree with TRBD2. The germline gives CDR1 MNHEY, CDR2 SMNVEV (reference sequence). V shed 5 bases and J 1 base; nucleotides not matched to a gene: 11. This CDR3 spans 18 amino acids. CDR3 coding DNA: TGTGCCAGCAGTGGGGGGACTAGCGCTCATAGATCCTACAATGAGCAGTTCTTC. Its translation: CASSGGTSAHRSYNEQFF.

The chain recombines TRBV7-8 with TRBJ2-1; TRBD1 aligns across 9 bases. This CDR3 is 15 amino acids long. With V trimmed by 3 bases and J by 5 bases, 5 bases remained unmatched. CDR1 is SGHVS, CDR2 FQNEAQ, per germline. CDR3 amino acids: CASSFLWDRDNEQFF. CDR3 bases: TGTGCCAGCAGCTTTCTCTGGGACAGGGACAATGAGCAGTTCTTC.

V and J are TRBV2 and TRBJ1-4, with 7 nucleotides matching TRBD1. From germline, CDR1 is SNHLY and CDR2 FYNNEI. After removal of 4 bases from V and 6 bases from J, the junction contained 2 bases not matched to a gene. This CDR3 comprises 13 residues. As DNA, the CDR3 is TGTGCCAGCAGTGCCGACAGGGATGAAAAACTGTTTTTT. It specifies CASSADRDEKLFF.

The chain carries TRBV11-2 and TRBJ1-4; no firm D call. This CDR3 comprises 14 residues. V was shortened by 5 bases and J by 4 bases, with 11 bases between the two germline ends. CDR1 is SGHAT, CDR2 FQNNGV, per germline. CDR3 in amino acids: CASSPGVNNEKLFF. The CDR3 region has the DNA TGTGCCAGCAGCCCCGGAGTAAATAATGAAAAACTGTTTTTT.

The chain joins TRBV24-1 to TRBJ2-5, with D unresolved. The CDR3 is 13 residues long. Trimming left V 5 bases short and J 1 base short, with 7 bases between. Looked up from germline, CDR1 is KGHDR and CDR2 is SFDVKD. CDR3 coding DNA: TGTGCCACCAGTGCGACGTCCCAAGAGACCCAGTACTTC. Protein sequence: CATSATSQETQYF.

CDR3 nucleotides: TGTGCCAGCAGTGACCCTTTCCCAAACCAGGGCTACACCTTC. This translates into CASSDPFPNQGYTF. This chain connects TRBV6-1 to TRBJ1-2, with no clear D. Deletions cut 3 bases from V and 8 bases from J, with 16 bases between. Germline V lookup: CDR1 MNHNS, CDR2 SASEGT. The CDR3 totals 14 residues.

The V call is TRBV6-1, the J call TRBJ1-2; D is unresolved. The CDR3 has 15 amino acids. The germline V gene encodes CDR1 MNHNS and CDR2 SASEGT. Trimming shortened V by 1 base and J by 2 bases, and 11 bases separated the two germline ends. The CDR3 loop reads CASSEDERANYGYTF. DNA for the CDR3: TGTGCCAGCAGTGAAGACGAGAGAGCGAACTATGGCTACACCTTC.